This T cell receptor (beta chain) is from a study of robustness of blood B and T cell sequencing (dated by TCRdb to about 2018). Looking at the study overall: The study was designed to determine how much peripheral blood is required to reliably characterize an individual's TCRbeta and IgG repertoires. In each of the 9 to 10 independently drawn blood samples, TCRbeta and IgG repertoires were quantified. As technical replicates, two replicate TCRbeta cDNA libraries were made from one shared RNA pool taken from a single 10 ml draw. The paper's findings and limits, for the study overall: Every single 10 ml sample contained the 1,000 most abundant TCRbeta clonotypes from the pooled draws. EDTA tubes required immediate fractionation, limiting use in multi-site collections. Overlap of rare TCRbeta clonotypes did not improve with pooling tubes, implying much larger blood volumes would be needed to capture them. Evidence of cross-contamination, likely from batch processing, showed up in one pair of TCRbeta libraries, so the UMI-sequence pairs shared by that pair of libraries were removed. A full plateau was not reached by TCRbeta rarefaction curves, suggesting under-sequencing or many low-abundance clonotypes. Across technical replicate libraries, around 96% of the top 10,000 TCRbeta clonotypes in one library were also found in the other. Coverage of the top 10,000 TCRbeta clonotypes approached saturation when 3 or 4 tubes (roughly 28-45 ml blood) were combined.

Worth noting for this clonotype: Its antigen remains unidentified. No base qualities exist here, and no much larger clone lies one base off it.

Library preparation was by PCR. This sample was sequenced with an Illumina MiSeq. Synthesis of cDNA relied on SMARTScribe reverse transcriptase together with a 5' template-switch oligo that added a universal priming site. Each cDNA molecule was tagged by a 12-nucleotide random unique molecular identifier (UMI) carried on the template-switch oligo. During reverse transcription, TCRbeta transcripts were targeted by chain-specific reverse primers. Leftover template-switch adapters were removed by uracil DNA glycosylase treatment, and cDNA was purified using a Qiagen MinElute kit. The first PCR used KAPA HiFi HotStart ReadyMix for approximately 25 cycles, split across four 50 ul reactions with step-out primers. Before any further amplification, the products of the first-round PCR were gel-purified. Illumina Nextera adapters were attached in a second PCR of around 8 cycles, and the libraries were then purified and pooled. The UMI barcode for each TCRbeta molecule was captured by a 50-nucleotide 5' read. Turning to the authors' computational methods: Reads were grouped by UMI into consensus reads using the MIGEC toolkit. Forward and reverse consensus reads were merged with PEAR to produce final reads. Identical UMI-sequence pairs shared across libraries were treated as cross-sample contamination and removed by a custom decontamination script. MIGMAP, a wrapper around IgBLAST, was used for V(D)J assignment and CDR3 extraction. TCR clonotypes were defined by identical V gene, J gene and CDR3 amino acid sequence, and CDR1 and CDR2 were left unsequenced. The raw public reads went through TCRdb reprocessing: fastp at Q25, MiXCR clone calling, in-frame beta chains kept. Entries that share a CDR3 protein sequence are merged under the most common genes and DNA. The V and J calls follow TCRdb's processing rather than the paper's. The sample includes approximately 1,100 distinct CDR3 sequences, with approximately 72% observed a single time. The ten largest make up just over 35% of the sample.

The cysteine opens and the phenylalanine closes a CDR3 of 13 amino acids. Only the CDR3 part of the read is kept: 39 bases, read in frame from the first base. The germline V gene (reference sequence) sets CDR1 to SGHKS and CDR2 to YYEKEE. V and J lose 1 base and 5 bases, and a span of 9 bases separates them. TCRbeta repertoires were measured from mRNA instead of genomic DNA, an approach that captures expressed receptors. Without cell sorting, buffy coat leukocytes were collected into Trizol, and RNA was extracted using the Direct-zol RNA MiniPrep Plus kit. EDTA blood tubes were spun right away at 4 degrees C to separate plasma, buffy coat and red blood cells.

Source material: peripheral blood. The chain is assembled from TRBV5-5 and TRBJ1-1; the D gene is unclear. The clonotype was recovered from a human donor in good health. The bases read TGTGCCAGCAGCTTGTCACCGGCGACTGAAGCTTTCTTT. This encodes CASSLSPATEAFF.